The 6 T cell receptor beta chains presented below share a single source sample, sequenced in a study of shared clonotypes between healthy human individuals. Only in-frame clones appear in the TCRdb table, and some are missing; sequencing was by immunoSEQ multiplex PCR. The table has roughly 1 million clones, around 78% seen once. The specimen sequenced was memory CD4+ T cells from PBMCs. Noted subset: CD45RA-negative fraction. These receptors all stem from a man between 18 and 35 years old in good health. Some clones in this sample may be carry-over from other donors' samples.

CDR3 sequence: CSVELTTRYEQYF. In nucleotides, the CDR3 is TGCAGCGTCGAATTGACCACGCGTTACGAGCAGTACTTC. The chain employs TRBV29-1 and TRBJ2-7; D is uncertain. The CDR3 spans 13 residues. Germline-derived CDR1 and CDR2 are SQVTM and ANQGSEA. With 6 bases removed from V and 4 bases from J, the gap between germline ends came to 16 bases.

The chain links TRBV7-8 to TRBJ2-1, with 11 positions matching TRBD1. The junction had 3 bases not matched to a gene; V was cut back by 0 bases and J by 8 bases. This CDR3 is 15 amino acids long. The germline V gene encodes CDR1 SGHVS and CDR2 FQNEAQ. The CDR3 loop reads CASSLAGQGEHEQFF. DNA of the CDR3: TGTGCCAGCAGCTTAGCGGGACAGGGGGAACATGAGCAGTTCTTC.

The CDR3 loop is CASSSIDRGNSPLHF. In DNA form, the CDR3 reads TGTGCCAGCAGCAGTATCGACAGGGGCAATTCACCCCTCCACTTT. The genes are TRBV5-4 and TRBJ1-6; 8 positions match TRBD1. Per germline, CDR1 SGHNT and CDR2 YYREEE (reference sequence). J lost 7 bases, V lost 4 bases, and 7 bases had no gene match. There are 15 residues in the CDR3.

This chain uses TRBV28 with TRBJ1-2; D is uncertain. Germline CDR1 is MDHEN and CDR2 is SYDVKM. V lost 6 bases, J lost 0 bases, and 14 bases lay in between. The CDR3 totals 15 residues. The CDR3 coding sequence is TGTGCCAGCAGCCCGGCCGGAGACGCTAACTATGGCTACACCTTC. Amino acids: CASSPAGDANYGYTF.

The chain recombines TRBV28 with TRBJ1-2, with D maybe TRBD1 (6 bases). Germline values: CDR1 MDHEN, CDR2 SYDVKM. Trimming left V 6 bases short and J 8 bases short, with 16 bases between. The CDR3 is made up of 13 amino acids. CDR3 amino acids: CASRSQGRGGYTF. Here the CDR3 DNA reads TGTGCCAGCAGGTCACAGGGCCGAGGCGGCTACACCTTC.

The chain combines TRBV5-1 with TRBJ1-1, with D maybe TRBD1 (5 bases). CDR3 length: 15 amino acids. The germline V and J ends were trimmed by 4 bases and 4 bases, with 17 bases remaining between them. CDR1 is SGHRS, CDR2 YFSETQ, per germline. CDR3 in amino acids: CASSPGHAGGTEAFF. CDR3 DNA: TGCGCCAGCAGCCCCGGACATGCCGGAGGCACTGAAGCTTTCTTT.